The clone carrying this TCR beta chain showed up just once. Per germline, CDR1 SQVTM and CDR2 ANQGSEA. V lost 4 bases and J lost 4, with 13 bases in between. The CDR3 length is 13 residues. The data were taken from a study of T cell responses to AZD1222 COVID-19 vaccine. Study at large: Doses given second, at about 4 or about 12 weeks, were pooled.

Method: immunoSEQ multiplex PCR; TCRdb's copy keeps in-frame clones and lacks some. Of 87,000 or so clones listed, roughly 90% were seen once; the top ten hold almost 8.5%. The V and J genes are TRBV29-1 and TRBJ1-2; D might be TRBD1 (5 bases). The input for sequencing was peripheral blood, taken on day 0 of AZD1222 vaccination. The TCR was taken from an adult in good health. The CDR3 nucleotides read TGCAGCGTTGGGCAGGGAGATCCCTATGGCTACACCTTC. The encoded protein is CSVGQGDPYGYTF.